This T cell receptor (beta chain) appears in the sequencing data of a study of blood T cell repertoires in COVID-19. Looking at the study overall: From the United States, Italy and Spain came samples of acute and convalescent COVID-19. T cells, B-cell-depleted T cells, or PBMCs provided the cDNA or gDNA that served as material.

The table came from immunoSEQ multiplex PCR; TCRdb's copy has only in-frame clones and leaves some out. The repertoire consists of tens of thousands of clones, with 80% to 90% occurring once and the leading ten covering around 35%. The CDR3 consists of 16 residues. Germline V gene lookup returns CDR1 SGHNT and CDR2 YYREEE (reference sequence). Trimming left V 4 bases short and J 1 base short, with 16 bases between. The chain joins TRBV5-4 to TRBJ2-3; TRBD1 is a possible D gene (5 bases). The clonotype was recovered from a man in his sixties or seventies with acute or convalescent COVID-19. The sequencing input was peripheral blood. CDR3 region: CASSPRQSSGTDTQYF. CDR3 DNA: TGTGCCAGCAGCCCCCGACAGTCTTCCGGCACAGATACGCAGTATTTT.